These T cell receptor beta chains were read from a single sample in a study of cytomegalovirus exposure and HLA in healthy donors. Clones were read by immunoSEQ multiplex PCR, and TCRdb kept only the in-frame ones, dropping some. The repertoire holds about 170,000 clones, with over 80% as singletons. Input material: PBMCs. The receptor set was obtained from a boy aged 2 to 9 in good health and CMV-seronegative. Each CDR3 is given with its conserved first and last residue. A D gene is named only where the DNA matches it firmly. Clone sizes are given selectively: once, few, many, or a class where the clone is expanded.

v_call: TRBV5-6
d_call: -
clone_size: -
j_call: TRBJ2-1
cdr3_nt: TGTGCCAGCAGCACCAAGGCGGGCCTGGCCCACAATGAGCAGTTCTTC
cdr3_aa: CASSTKAGLAHNEQFF

v_call: TRBV6-5
d_call: TRBD2
clone_size: -
j_call: TRBJ2-2
cdr3_nt: TGTGCCAGCAGATATGGACTAGCGGCCGGGGAGCTGTTTTTT
cdr3_aa: CASRYGLAAGELFF

v_call: TRBV30
d_call: -
clone_size: -
j_call: TRBJ2-5
cdr3_nt: TGTGCCTGGAGTGTTGGGGGCGCGGGAGAGACCCAGTACTTC
cdr3_aa: CAWSVGGAGETQYF

v_call: TRBV19
d_call: TRBD1
clone_size: -
j_call: TRBJ2-6
cdr3_nt: TGTGCCAGTAGTATAGGGGGACAGAAATCTGGGGCCAACGTCCTGACTTTC
cdr3_aa: CASSIGGQKSGANVLTF

v_call: TRBV29-1
d_call: -
clone_size: once
j_call: TRBJ1-4
cdr3_nt: TGCAGCGTTGTGGGGGGACGAGAGGGGGAAAAACTGTTTTTT
cdr3_aa: CSVVGGREGEKLFF

v_call: TRBV11-2
d_call: -
clone_size: -
j_call: TRBJ1-4
cdr3_nt: TGTGCCAGCAGCTTAGGCAATCTGAGGGTCACGGCTAATGAAAAACTGTTTTTT
cdr3_aa: CASSLGNLRVTANEKLFF

v_call: TRBV5-1
d_call: -
clone_size: -
j_call: TRBJ2-1
cdr3_nt: TGCGCCAGCAGCTTGGTAGGGGGGGGCCCCAATGAGCAGTTCTTC
cdr3_aa: CASSLVGGGPNEQFF

v_call: TRBV29-1
d_call: -
clone_size: -
j_call: TRBJ1-1
cdr3_nt: TGCAGCGTTGAAGTTCCGGGGATGAACACTGAAGCTTTCTTT
cdr3_aa: CSVEVPGMNTEAFF

v_call: TRBV11-2
d_call: TRBD2
clone_size: once
j_call: TRBJ2-6
cdr3_nt: TGTGCCAGCAGCGCGCGGGGGGGCCGTGCTCGTGGGGCCAACGTCCTGACTTTC
cdr3_aa: CASSARGGRARGANVLTF

v_call: TRBV7-9
d_call: TRBD2
clone_size: few
j_call: TRBJ2-5
cdr3_nt: TGTGCCAGCAGCCAACTGACTAGCGGGGGGGCAGAGACCCAGTACTTC
cdr3_aa: CASSQLTSGGAETQYF

v_call: TRBV6-1
d_call: TRBD1
clone_size: -
j_call: TRBJ1-1
cdr3_nt: TGTGCCAGCAGTGAATGGGACAGTTGGAACACTGAAGCTTTCTTT
cdr3_aa: CASSEWDSWNTEAFF

v_call: TRBV2
d_call: -
clone_size: -
j_call: TRBJ1-3
cdr3_nt: TGTGCCAGCAGTGAAGCGGGTAGGGGATCTGGAAACACCATATATTTT
cdr3_aa: CASSEAGRGSGNTIYF

v_call: TRBV30
d_call: -
clone_size: -
j_call: TRBJ2-7
cdr3_nt: TGTGCCTGGAGTCGTCAGGGGTACGAGCAGTACTTC
cdr3_aa: CAWSRQGYEQYF

v_call: TRBV18
d_call: TRBD1
clone_size: -
j_call: TRBJ2-1
cdr3_nt: TGTGCCAGCTCACCCCAGGGACAGATGAATGAGCAGTTCTTC
cdr3_aa: CASSPQGQMNEQFF

v_call: TRBV28
d_call: -
clone_size: -
j_call: TRBJ2-7
cdr3_nt: TGTGCCAGCAGTTTCGGGCCGGGAGACGAGCAGTACTTC
cdr3_aa: CASSFGPGDEQYF

v_call: TRBV9
d_call: TRBD1
clone_size: -
j_call: TRBJ1-2
cdr3_nt: TGTGCCAGCAGCCCCCGGACAGGGACCTATGGCTACACCTTC
cdr3_aa: CASSPRTGTYGYTF

v_call: TRBV6-5
d_call: TRBD1
clone_size: -
j_call: TRBJ2-1
cdr3_nt: TGTGCCAGCAGAACGACAGGGGCCAATGAGCAGTTCTTC
cdr3_aa: CASRTTGANEQFF

v_call: TRBV7-2
d_call: -
clone_size: -
j_call: TRBJ1-2
cdr3_nt: TGTGCCAGCAGCTTAGATCGTAGGGGTAGCTATGGCTACACCTTC
cdr3_aa: CASSLDRRGSYGYTF

v_call: TRBV6-6
d_call: -
clone_size: -
j_call: TRBJ1-5
cdr3_nt: TGTGCCAGCAGCAGACATGATAGCAATCAGCCCCAGCATTTT
cdr3_aa: CASSRHDSNQPQHF

v_call: TRBV5-1
d_call: -
clone_size: -
j_call: TRBJ1-2
cdr3_nt: TGCGCCAGCAGCCGAGAAACAACAGCAGCCTATGGCTACACCTTC
cdr3_aa: CASSRETTAAYGYTF

v_call: TRBV7-9
d_call: -
clone_size: -
j_call: TRBJ1-1
cdr3_nt: TGTGCCAGCAGCACCGACCGGGGGAACACTGAAGCTTTCTTT
cdr3_aa: CASSTDRGNTEAFF

v_call: TRBV6-6
d_call: -
clone_size: -
j_call: TRBJ2-5
cdr3_nt: TGTGCCAGCAGTTACTCGGGGAGGAGCTTAGAGACCCAGTACTTC
cdr3_aa: CASSYSGRSLETQYF

v_call: TRBV6-5
d_call: TRBD2
clone_size: -
j_call: TRBJ2-7
cdr3_nt: TGTGCCAGCACAGTGGGACTAGCGGGAGCCCACGAGCAGTACTTC
cdr3_aa: CASTVGLAGAHEQYF

v_call: TRBV11-2
d_call: TRBD2
clone_size: -
j_call: TRBJ2-1
cdr3_nt: TGTGCCAGCAGCTTAAGCGGGAGGCTGGGGCATGAGCAGTTCTTC
cdr3_aa: CASSLSGRLGHEQFF

v_call: TRBV15
d_call: -
clone_size: -
j_call: TRBJ1-3
cdr3_nt: TGTGCCACCAGCAGAGGGACAACCTCTGGAAACACCATATATTTT
cdr3_aa: CATSRGTTSGNTIYF

v_call: TRBV5-1
d_call: -
clone_size: -
j_call: TRBJ1-1
cdr3_nt: TGCGCCAGCAGCTTGGTACCGGGGGGTTCTGAAGCTTTCTTT
cdr3_aa: CASSLVPGGSEAFF

v_call: TRBV30
d_call: TRBD2
clone_size: -
j_call: TRBJ2-5
cdr3_nt: TGTGCCTGGGGTGTCGGACTAGCGGGGGGGCAAGAGACCCAGTACTTC
cdr3_aa: CAWGVGLAGGQETQYF

v_call: TRBV4-3
d_call: -
clone_size: -
j_call: TRBJ1-2
cdr3_nt: TGCGCCAGCAGCCGGAGGGACCAGGGTCGGGATGGCTACACCTTC
cdr3_aa: CASSRRDQGRDGYTF

v_call: TRBV7-8
d_call: -
clone_size: -
j_call: TRBJ2-7
cdr3_nt: TGTGCCAGCAGCTTATTGGAGACCTACGAGCAGTACTTC
cdr3_aa: CASSLLETYEQYF

v_call: TRBV5-1
d_call: TRBD2
clone_size: -
j_call: TRBJ2-1
cdr3_nt: TGCGCCAGCAGCGTGACTAGCAGCAATGAGCAGTTCTTC
cdr3_aa: CASSVTSSNEQFF

v_call: TRBV6-5
d_call: TRBD1
clone_size: -
j_call: TRBJ2-1
cdr3_nt: TGTGCCAGCAGACCGGGACAGTACAATGAGCAGTTCTTC
cdr3_aa: CASRPGQYNEQFF

v_call: TRBV6-1
d_call: -
clone_size: -
j_call: TRBJ2-1
cdr3_nt: TGTGCCAGCAGTCAGACACCGAATGAGCAGTTCTTC
cdr3_aa: CASSQTPNEQFF

v_call: TRBV5-1
d_call: TRBD2
clone_size: -
j_call: TRBJ2-1
cdr3_nt: TGCGCCAGCAGACGTAGCGGGGGGTCTCACAATGAGCAGTTCTTC
cdr3_aa: CASRRSGGSHNEQFF

v_call: TRBV6-1
d_call: -
clone_size: -
j_call: TRBJ1-4
cdr3_nt: TGTGCCAGCAGTGAAGGGCCCGAAAAACTGTTTTTT
cdr3_aa: CASSEGPEKLFF

v_call: TRBV6-1
d_call: -
clone_size: once
j_call: TRBJ1-5
cdr3_nt: TGTGCCAGCAGTGTCGTACCGGGACACTCCACTTATAGCAATCAGCCCCAGCATTTT
cdr3_aa: CASSVVPGHSTYSNQPQHF

v_call: TRBV7-2
d_call: -
clone_size: -
j_call: TRBJ1-3
cdr3_nt: TGTGCCAGCAGCACCCCCCGCGGGAGTTCTGGAAACACCATATATTTT
cdr3_aa: CASSTPRGSSGNTIYF

v_call: TRBV11-3
d_call: -
clone_size: -
j_call: TRBJ2-5
cdr3_nt: TGTGCCAGCAGCTTCTCCTATCAAGAGACCCAGTACTTC
cdr3_aa: CASSFSYQETQYF

v_call: TRBV27
d_call: TRBD2
clone_size: once
j_call: TRBJ2-3
cdr3_nt: TGTGCCAGCAGTCCTCTACTCCCCGGCTGGGCGGGAGGGCTAGATACGCAGTATTTT
cdr3_aa: CASSPLLPGWAGGLDTQYF

v_call: TRBV2
d_call: TRBD2
clone_size: -
j_call: TRBJ2-5
cdr3_nt: TGTGCCAGCAGCCAAAGCGGACTAGCCGGGGGAGAGACCCAGTACTTC
cdr3_aa: CASSQSGLAGGETQYF

v_call: TRBV7-2
d_call: TRBD2
clone_size: -
j_call: TRBJ2-5
cdr3_nt: TGTGCCAGCAGCGGGGAGGGTAGCGGGGGGTTACCGCAAGAGACCCAGTACTTC
cdr3_aa: CASSGEGSGGLPQETQYF

v_call: TRBV19
d_call: -
clone_size: -
j_call: TRBJ1-1
cdr3_nt: TGTGCCAGTAGTACAACTTTTAACACTGAAGCTTTCTTT
cdr3_aa: CASSTTFNTEAFF

v_call: TRBV19
d_call: TRBD1
clone_size: -
j_call: TRBJ1-1
cdr3_nt: TGTGCCAGTAGTATGGTGGCCAGGGGGGCTTTCTTT
cdr3_aa: CASSMVARGAFF